One T cell receptor beta chain is described in this entry. Under the authors' procedure: Amplifying reference gene primers gave estimates of nucleated cell counts. Sequenced by immunoSEQ multiplex PCR; TCRdb stores in-frame clones only, minus some. The DNA gave D and trimming, while V, J and clone size come from that table. The sample includes 150,000 to 200,000 clones, roughly four fifths of them seen just once. This sample is part of a study of blood T cell repertoires in COVID-19. Study-wide context: Sites in the United States, Italy and Spain provided acute and convalescent COVID-19 samples. The cDNA or gDNA used as material had been derived from T cells, B-cell-depleted T cells, or PBMCs.

This CDR3 has 15 amino acids. CDR1 SEHNR and CDR2 FQNEAQ come from the germline V gene (reference sequence). The J segment lost 3 bases and the V segment lost 3 bases, leaving 3 bases of the junction unmatched. Material for sequencing was peripheral blood. The chain has TRBV7-9 and TRBJ2-3; 10 bases line up with TRBD1. The TCR was taken from a man aged 50 or older who had recovered from COVID-19. DNA of the CDR3: TGTGCCAGCAGCTTTAGGACAGGGGGAACAGATACGCAGTATTTT. It translates to CASSFRTGGTDTQYF.